The sequence of this T cell receptor beta chain was determined in a study of glioma-infiltrating T cells. General study results and limits: Non-neoplastic patients had below-expected tissue-blood divergence, while all gliomas exceeded expectation.

TCR alpha and beta CDR3 regions were amplified from RNA using iRepertoire nested multiplex PCR. For one-step reverse transcription and amplification, roughly 85-450 ng of tissue mRNA or PBMC total RNA was used. TCRdb re-called the multiplex PCR reads with MiXCR, one entry per CDR3 protein. The sample lists over 130,000 distinct CDR3 sequences; approximately 40% were seen once. The V gene's germline CDR1 is MGHRA and CDR2 YSYEKL. The V gene end was trimmed by 1 base and the J gene end by 4 bases; junction bases not matched to a gene: 9. The CDR3 loop spans 17 amino acids. For this clonotype: The antigen is undetermined.

The origin of this receptor is a human donor with low-grade glioma or glioblastoma, undergoing nonglioma brain surgery, or in good health (not recorded which). Input material: glioma tissue, nonneoplastic brain tissue, or PBMCs (not recorded which). This sequence joins TRBV4-1 and TRBJ2-1; 8 bases are a match to TRBD2. The CDR3 nucleotides read TGCGCCAGCAGCCAAGTCATTACTAGCGGATCTTACAATGAGCAGTTCTTC. Translated: CASSQVITSGSYNEQFF.